Each of the 6 T cell receptor beta chains below was sequenced from the same sample in a study of cytomegalovirus exposure and HLA in healthy donors. It was with 60 Vbeta and 13 Jbeta primers that the PCR ran. Profiling relied on immunoSEQ multiplex PCR, and the TCRdb table lists in-frame clones only, not all of them. The repertoire has some 77,000 clones, about four fifths of them found once; the top ten carry approximately 31%. The sequenced material came from PBMCs. These receptors were obtained from a man aged 45 to 65 in good health and CMV-seropositive.

The chain combines TRBV4-1 with TRBJ2-7; D is possibly TRBD2 (6 bases). V was cut by 2 bases and J by 1 base, with 9 bases left in between. Germline CDR1 and CDR2: MGHRA and YSYEKL. CDR3 length: 14 amino acids. CDR3 sequence reads: CASSQTGRSYEQYF. The CDR3 nucleotides are TGCGCCAGCAGCCAAACGGGGAGGTCCTACGAGCAGTACTTC.

V is TRBV5-1 and J is TRBJ1-1; unclear D gene. The CDR3 is 11 amino acids. Germline assignment: CDR1 SGHRS and CDR2 YFSETQ. V was pared by 2 bases and J by 10 bases, with 9 bases between. The CDR3: CASSFGSLAFF. The DNA for the CDR3 is TGCGCCAGCAGCTTCGGGAGTCTAGCTTTCTTT.

V and J are TRBV10-3 and TRBJ2-3, with TRBD2 identical over 11 bases. CDR1 ENHRY and CDR2 SYGVKD come from the germline V gene. The CDR3 totals 16 residues. Losses at the gene ends were 2 bases for V and 4 bases for J; bases not matched to a gene: 5. The CDR3 bases are TGTGCCATCAGTGAGAGCCTAGCGGGAGGAGCAGATACGCAGTATTTT. Translating it yields CAISESLAGGADTQYF.

V and J are TRBV5-4 and TRBJ1-1; tentatively, D is TRBD1 (5 bases). The V end lost 3 bases, the J end lost 0 bases, and 12 bases lay between the germline ends. The V gene's germline CDR1 is SGHNT and CDR2 YYREEE (reference sequence). The CDR3 spans 15 residues. The CDR3 coding sequence is TGTGCCAGCAGCTACCGGGAGGGGATGAACACTGAAGCTTTCTTT. It translates to CASSYREGMNTEAFF. Together with reference TRBV5-4 and TRBJ1-1, the CDR3 gives the full variable domain: ETGVTQSPTHLIKTRGQQVTLRCSSQSGHNTVSWYQQALGQGPQFIFQYYREEENGRGNFPPRFSGLQFPNYSSELNVNALELDDSALYLCASSYREGMNTEAFFGQGTRLTVV.

CDR3 residues: CASSDDPGRNTEAFF. In nucleotides, the CDR3 is TGTGCCAGCAGTGATGATCCAGGCCGGAACACTGAAGCTTTCTTT. The genes are TRBV6-1 and TRBJ1-1, with D uncertain. Looked up from germline, CDR1 is MNHNS and CDR2 is SASEGT. The CDR3 has 15 residues. Deletions cut 3 bases from V and 1 base from J, with 12 bases between.

This rearrangement joins TRBV19 to TRBJ2-7; 7 bases agree with TRBD1. Per germline, CDR1 LNHDA and CDR2 SQIVND (reference sequence). The junction had 2 bases not matched to a gene; V was cut back by 5 bases and J by 1 base. The CDR3 sequence is 13 residues long. The CDR3 loop reads CASSLDRSYEQYF. The CDR3 DNA is TGTGCCAGTAGTCTGGACAGGTCCTACGAGCAGTACTTC.